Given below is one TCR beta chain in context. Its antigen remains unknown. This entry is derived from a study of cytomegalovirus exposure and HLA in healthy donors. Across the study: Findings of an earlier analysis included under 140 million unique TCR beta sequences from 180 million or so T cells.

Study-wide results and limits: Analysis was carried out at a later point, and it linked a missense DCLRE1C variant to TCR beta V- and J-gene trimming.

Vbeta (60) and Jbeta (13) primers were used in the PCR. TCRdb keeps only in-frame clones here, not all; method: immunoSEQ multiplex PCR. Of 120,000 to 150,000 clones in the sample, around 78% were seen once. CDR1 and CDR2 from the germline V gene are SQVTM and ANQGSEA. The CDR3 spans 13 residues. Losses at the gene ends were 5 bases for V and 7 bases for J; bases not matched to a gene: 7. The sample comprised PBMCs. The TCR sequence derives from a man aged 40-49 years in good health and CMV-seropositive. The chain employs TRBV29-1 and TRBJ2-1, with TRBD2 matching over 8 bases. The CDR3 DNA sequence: TGCAGCGTTCTTCGGCTAGCGGGTAATGAGCAGTTCTTC. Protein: CSVLRLAGNEQFF.